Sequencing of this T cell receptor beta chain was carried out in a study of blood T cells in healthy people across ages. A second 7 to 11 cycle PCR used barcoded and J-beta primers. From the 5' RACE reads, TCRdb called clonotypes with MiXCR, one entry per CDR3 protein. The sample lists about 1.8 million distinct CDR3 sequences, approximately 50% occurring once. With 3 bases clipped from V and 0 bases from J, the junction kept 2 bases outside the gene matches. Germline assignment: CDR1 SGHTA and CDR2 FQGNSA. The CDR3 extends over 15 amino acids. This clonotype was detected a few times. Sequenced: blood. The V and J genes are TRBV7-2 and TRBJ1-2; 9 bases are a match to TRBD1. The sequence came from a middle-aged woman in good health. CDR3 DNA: TGTGCCAGCAGCTTGGACAGGGGCTCTAACTATGGCTACACCTTC. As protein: CASSLDRGSNYGYTF.